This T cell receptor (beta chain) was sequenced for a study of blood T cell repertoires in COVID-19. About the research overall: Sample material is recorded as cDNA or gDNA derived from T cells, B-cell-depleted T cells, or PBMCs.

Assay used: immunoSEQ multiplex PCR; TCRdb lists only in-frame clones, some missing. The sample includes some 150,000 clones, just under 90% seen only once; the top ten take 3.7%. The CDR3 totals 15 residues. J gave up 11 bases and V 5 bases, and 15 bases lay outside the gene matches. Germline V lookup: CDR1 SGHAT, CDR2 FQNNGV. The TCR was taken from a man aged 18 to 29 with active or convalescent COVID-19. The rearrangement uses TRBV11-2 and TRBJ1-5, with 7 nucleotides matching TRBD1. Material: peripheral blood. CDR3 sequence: CASSLGQDTGEAQHF. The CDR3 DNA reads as TGTGCCAGCAGCCTCGGACAGGACACTGGGGAAGCCCAGCATTTT.